The clone carrying this T cell receptor (beta chain) was detected a few times. This specimen belongs to a study of CD8+ T cells in alopecia areata. Study-wide background: Twice a day, 5 to 10 mg of oral tofacitinib was administered to treated patients. Disease severity was quantified as SALT score of affected scalp area.

As the sequencing template, cDNA was produced by extracting RNA and reverse transcribing it. Repertoires were generated with immunoSEQ multiplex PCR, while TCRdb's copy carries only in-frame clones and drops some. The sample shows around 110,000 clones, around 53% of them seen only once. Germline CDR1 reads SGHDT; CDR2 reads YYEEEE. This CDR3 spans 15 amino acids. With V trimmed by 0 bases and J by 0 bases, 3 bases remained unmatched. Treatment given: oral pan-JAK inhibitor, 5-10 mg twice daily. The starting material was CD8+ T cells sorted from blood, obtained at week 24, from a patient treated with tofacitinib. The receptor was derived from a human donor with alopecia areata. This rearrangement joins TRBV5-6 to TRBJ2-7; TRBD1 matches 7 bases. CDR3: CASSLDQGVSYEQYF. The CDR3 coding sequence is TGTGCCAGCAGCTTGGATCAGGGGGTCTCCTACGAGCAGTACTTC. Using reference TRBV5-6 and TRBJ2-7 for the parts outside the CDR3, the full variable domain is DAGVTQSPTHLIKTRGQQVTLRCSPKSGHDTVSWYQQALGQGPQFIFQYYEEEERQRGNFPDRFSGHQFPNYSSELNVNALLLGDSALYLCASSLDQGVSYEQYFGPGTRLTVT.